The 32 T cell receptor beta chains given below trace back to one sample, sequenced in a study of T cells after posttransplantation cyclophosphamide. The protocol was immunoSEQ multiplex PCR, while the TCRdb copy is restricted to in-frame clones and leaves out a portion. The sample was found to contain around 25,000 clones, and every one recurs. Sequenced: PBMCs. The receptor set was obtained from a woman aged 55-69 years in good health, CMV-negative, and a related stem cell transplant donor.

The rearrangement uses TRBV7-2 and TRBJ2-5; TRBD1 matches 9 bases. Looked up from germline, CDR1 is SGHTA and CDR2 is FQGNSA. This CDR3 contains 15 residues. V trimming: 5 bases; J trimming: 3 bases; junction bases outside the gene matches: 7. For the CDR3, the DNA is TGTGCCAGCAGCCCCTCGGGGGACAGGGAAGAGACCCAGTACTTC. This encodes CASSPSGDREETQYF.

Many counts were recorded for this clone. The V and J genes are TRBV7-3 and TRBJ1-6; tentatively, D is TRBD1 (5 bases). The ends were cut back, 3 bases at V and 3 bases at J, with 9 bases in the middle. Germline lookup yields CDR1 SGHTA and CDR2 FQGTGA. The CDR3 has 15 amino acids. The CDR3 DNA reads TGTGCCAGCAGCTTGGGTAGGGGCTATAATTCACCCCTCCACTTT. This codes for CASSLGRGYNSPLHF.

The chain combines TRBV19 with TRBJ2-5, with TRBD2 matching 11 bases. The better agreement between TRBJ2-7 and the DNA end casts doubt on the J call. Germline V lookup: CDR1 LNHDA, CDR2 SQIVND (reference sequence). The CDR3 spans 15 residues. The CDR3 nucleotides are TGTGCCAGTAGTGCCACTAGCGGGAGCGGTTACGAGCAGTACTTC. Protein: CASSATSGSGYEQYF.

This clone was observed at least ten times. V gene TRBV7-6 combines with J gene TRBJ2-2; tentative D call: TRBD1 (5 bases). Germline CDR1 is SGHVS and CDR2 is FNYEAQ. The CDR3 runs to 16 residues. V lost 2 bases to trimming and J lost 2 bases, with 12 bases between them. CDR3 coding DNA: TGTGCCAGCAGCTTATGGGGCGGTTCTAACACCGGGGAGCTGTTTTTT. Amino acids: CASSLWGGSNTGELFF. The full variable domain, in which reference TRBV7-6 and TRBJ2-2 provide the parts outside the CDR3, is GAGVSQSPRYKVTKRGQDVALRCDPISGHVSLYWYRQALGQGPEFLTYFNYEAQQDKSGLPNDRFSAERPEGSISTLTIQRTEQRDSAMYRCASSLWGGSNTGELFFGEGSRLTVL.

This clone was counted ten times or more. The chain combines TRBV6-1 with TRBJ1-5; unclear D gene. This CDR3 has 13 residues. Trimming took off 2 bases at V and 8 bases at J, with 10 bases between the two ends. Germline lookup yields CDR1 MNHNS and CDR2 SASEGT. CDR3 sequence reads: CASSEWEVEPQHF. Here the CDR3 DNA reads TGTGCCAGCAGTGAATGGGAGGTCGAGCCCCAGCATTTT.

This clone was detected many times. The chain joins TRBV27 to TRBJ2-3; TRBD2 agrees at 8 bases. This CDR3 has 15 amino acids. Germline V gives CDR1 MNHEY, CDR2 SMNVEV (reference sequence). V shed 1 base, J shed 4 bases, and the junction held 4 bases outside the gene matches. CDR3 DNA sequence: TGTGCCAGCAGTTTATTTCCTAGCGGGTCAGATACGCAGTATTTT. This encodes CASSLFPSGSDTQYF.

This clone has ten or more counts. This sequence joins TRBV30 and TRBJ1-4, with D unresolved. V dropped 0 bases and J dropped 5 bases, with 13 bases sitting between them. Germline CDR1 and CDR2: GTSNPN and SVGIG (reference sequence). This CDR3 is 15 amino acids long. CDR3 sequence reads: CAWSVAGSWNEKLFF. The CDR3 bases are TGTGCCTGGAGTGTAGCGGGGTCGTGGAATGAAAAACTGTTTTTT. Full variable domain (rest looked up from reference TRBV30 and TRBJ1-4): SQTIHQWPATLVQPVGSPLSLECTVEGTSNPNLYWYRQAAGRGLQLLFYSVGIGQISSEVPQNLSASRPQDRQFILSSKKLLLSDSGFYLCAWSVAGSWNEKLFFGSGTQLSVL.

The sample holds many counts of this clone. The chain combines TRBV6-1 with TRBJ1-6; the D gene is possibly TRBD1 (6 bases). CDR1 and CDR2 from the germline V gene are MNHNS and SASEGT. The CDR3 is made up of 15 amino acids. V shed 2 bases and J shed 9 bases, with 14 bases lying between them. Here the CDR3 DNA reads TGTGCCAGCAGTGAAAAACAGGGAGGGAGTTCACCCCTCCACTTT. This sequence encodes CASSEKQGGSSPLHF.

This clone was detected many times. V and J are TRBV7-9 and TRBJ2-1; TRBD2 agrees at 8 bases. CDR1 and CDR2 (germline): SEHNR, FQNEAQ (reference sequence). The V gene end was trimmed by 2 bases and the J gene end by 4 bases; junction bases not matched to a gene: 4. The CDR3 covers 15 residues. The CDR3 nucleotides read TGTGCCAGCAGCTTAAGTCTAGCGGGTTACAATGAGCAGTTCTTC. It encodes CASSLSLAGYNEQFF.

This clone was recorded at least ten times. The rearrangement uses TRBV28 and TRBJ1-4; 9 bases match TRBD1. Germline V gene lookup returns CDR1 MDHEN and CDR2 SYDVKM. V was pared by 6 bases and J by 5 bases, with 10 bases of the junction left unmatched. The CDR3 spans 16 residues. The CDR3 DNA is TGTGCCAGCAGCTACAGGGGGCGCCTACGGAATGAAAAACTGTTTTTT. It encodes CASSYRGRLRNEKLFF.

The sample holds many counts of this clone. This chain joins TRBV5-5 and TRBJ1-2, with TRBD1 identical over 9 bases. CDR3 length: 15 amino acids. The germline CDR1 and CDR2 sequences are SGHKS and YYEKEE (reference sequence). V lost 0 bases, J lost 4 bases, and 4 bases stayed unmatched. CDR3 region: CASSLAGDRAYGYTF. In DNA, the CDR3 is TGTGCCAGCAGCTTGGCCGGGGACAGGGCCTATGGCTACACCTTC.

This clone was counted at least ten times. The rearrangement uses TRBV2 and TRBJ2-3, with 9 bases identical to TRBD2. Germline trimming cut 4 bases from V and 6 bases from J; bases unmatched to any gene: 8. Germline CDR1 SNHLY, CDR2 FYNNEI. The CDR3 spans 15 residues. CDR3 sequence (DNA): TGTGCCAGCAGTGCCCTAGCGGGATGGGGGGATACGCAGTATTTT. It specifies CASSALAGWGDTQYF. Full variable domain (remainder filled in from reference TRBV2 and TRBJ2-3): EPEVTQTPSHQVTQMGQEVILRCVPISNHLYFYWYRQILGQKVEFLVSFYNNEISEKSEIFDDQFSVERPDGSNFTLKIRSTKLEDSAMYFCASSALAGWGDTQYFGPGTRLTVL.

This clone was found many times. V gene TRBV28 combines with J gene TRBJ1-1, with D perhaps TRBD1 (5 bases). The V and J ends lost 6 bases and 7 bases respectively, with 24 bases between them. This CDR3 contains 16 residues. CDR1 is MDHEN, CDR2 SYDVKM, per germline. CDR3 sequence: CASSHTPGTPGDEAFF. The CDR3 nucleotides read TGTGCCAGCAGCCATACCCCCGGGACGCCGGGAGATGAAGCTTTCTTT.

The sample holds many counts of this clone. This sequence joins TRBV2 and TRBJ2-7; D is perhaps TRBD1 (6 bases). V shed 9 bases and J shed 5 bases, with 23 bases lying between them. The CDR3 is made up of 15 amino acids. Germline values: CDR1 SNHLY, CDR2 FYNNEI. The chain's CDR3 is CASNPLGDKEDEQYF. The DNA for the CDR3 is TGTGCCAGTAACCCCTTGGGGGACAAGGAGGACGAGCAGTACTTC.

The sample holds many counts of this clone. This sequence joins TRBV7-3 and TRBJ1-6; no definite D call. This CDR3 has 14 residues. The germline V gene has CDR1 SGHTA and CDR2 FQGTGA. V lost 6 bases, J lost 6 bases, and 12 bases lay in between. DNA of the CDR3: TGTGCCAGCAGTGTTGGGAGTAGTAATTCACCCCTCCACTTT. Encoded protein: CASSVGSSNSPLHF.

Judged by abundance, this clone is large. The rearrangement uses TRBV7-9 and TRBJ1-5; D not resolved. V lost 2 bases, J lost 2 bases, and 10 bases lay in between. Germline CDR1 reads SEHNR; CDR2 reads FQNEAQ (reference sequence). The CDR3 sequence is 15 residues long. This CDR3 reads CASSLSQPGNQPQHF. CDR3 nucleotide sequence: TGTGCCAGCAGCTTATCACAGCCGGGCAATCAGCCCCAGCATTTT. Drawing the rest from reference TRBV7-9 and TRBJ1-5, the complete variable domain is DTGVSQNPRHKITKRGQNVTFRCDPISEHNRLYWYRQTLGQGPEFLTYFQNEAQLEKSRLLSDRFSAERPKGSFSTLEIQRTEQGDSAMYLCASSLSQPGNQPQHFGDGTRLSIL.

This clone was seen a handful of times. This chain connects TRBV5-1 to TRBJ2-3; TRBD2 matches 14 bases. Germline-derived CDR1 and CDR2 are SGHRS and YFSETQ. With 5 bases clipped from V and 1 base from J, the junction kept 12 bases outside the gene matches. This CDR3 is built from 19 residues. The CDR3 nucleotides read TGCGCCAGCAGGGGGAGACTAGCGGGGGGGCAGAGTTGCACAGATACGCAGTATTTT. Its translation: CASRGRLAGGQSCTDTQYF.

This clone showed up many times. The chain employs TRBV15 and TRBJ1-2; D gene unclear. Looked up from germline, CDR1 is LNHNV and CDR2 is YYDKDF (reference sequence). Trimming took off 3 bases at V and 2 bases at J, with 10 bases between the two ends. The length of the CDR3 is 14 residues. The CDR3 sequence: CATSSRGLNYGYTF. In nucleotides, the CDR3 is TGTGCCACCAGCAGCCGCGGGTTGAACTATGGCTACACCTTC.

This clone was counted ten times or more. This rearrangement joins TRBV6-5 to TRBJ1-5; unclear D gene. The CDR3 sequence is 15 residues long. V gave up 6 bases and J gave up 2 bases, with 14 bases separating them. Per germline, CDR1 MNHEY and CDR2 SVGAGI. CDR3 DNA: TGTGCCAGCAGCCACGGGGTGGATCGCAATCAGCCCCAGCATTTT. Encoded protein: CASSHGVDRNQPQHF.

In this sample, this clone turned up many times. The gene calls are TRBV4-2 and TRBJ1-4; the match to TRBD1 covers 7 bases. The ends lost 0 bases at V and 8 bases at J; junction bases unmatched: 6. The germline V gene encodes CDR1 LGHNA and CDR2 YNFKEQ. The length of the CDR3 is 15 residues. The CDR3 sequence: CASSQERRGHEKLFF. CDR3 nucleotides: TGTGCCAGCAGCCAAGAACGAAGGGGGCACGAAAAACTGTTTTTT.

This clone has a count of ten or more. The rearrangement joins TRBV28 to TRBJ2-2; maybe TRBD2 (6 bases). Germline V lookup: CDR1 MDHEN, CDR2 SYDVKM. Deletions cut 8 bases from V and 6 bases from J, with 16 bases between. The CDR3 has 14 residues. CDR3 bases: TGTGCCAGCGGGGAGGCCATGACCGCCGGGGAGCTGTTTTTT. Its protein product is CASGEAMTAGELFF.

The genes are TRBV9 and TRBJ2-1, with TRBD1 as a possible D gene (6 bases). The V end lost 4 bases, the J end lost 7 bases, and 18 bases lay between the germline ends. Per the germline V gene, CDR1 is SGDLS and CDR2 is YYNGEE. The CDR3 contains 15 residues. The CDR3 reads CASSPKGHQGNEQFF. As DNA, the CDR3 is TGTGCCAGCAGCCCCAAGGGACACCAGGGGAATGAGCAGTTCTTC.

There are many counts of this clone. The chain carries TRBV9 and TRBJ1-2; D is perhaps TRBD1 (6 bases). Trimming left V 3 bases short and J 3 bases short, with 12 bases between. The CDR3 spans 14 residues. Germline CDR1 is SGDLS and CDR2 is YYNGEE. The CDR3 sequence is CASSATNRDYGYTF. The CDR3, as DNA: TGTGCCAGCAGCGCAACGAACAGGGACTATGGCTACACCTTC.

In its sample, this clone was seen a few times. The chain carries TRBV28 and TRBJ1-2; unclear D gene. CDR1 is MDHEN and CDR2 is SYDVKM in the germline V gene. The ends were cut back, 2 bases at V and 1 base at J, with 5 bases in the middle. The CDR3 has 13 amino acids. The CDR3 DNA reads TGTGCCAGCAGTTTAATCAATAACTATGGCTACACCTTC. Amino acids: CASSLINNYGYTF.

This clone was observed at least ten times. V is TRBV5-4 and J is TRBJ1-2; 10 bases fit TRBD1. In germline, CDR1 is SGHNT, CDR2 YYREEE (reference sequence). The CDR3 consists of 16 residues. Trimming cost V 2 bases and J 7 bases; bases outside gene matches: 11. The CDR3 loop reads CASSLPGTGDGAGYTF. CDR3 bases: TGTGCCAGCAGCTTACCCGGGACAGGGGATGGAGCTGGCTACACCTTC.

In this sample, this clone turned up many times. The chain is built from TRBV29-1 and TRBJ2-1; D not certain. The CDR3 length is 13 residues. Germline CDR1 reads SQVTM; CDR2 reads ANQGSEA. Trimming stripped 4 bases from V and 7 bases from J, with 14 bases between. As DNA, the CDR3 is TGCAGCGTTGGGTTGGGCGACCCAAATGAGCAGTTCTTC. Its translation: CSVGLGDPNEQFF.

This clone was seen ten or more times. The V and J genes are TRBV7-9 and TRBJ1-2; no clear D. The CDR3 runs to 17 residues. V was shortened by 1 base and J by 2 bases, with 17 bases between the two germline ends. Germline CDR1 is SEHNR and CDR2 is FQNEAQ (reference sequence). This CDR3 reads CASSLEVSARRNYGYTF. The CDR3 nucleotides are TGTGCCAGCAGCTTAGAGGTCAGCGCCAGACGGAACTATGGCTACACCTTC.

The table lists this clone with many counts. The chain's CDR3 is CASSLSLAGGTGELFF. The CDR3 coding sequence is TGTGCCAGCAGTTTATCACTAGCGGGAGGAACCGGGGAGCTGTTTTTT. The chain recombines TRBV28 with TRBJ2-2; 12 bases fit TRBD2. Germline assignment: CDR1 MDHEN and CDR2 SYDVKM. The V gene end was trimmed by 1 base and the J gene end by 5 bases; junction bases not matched to a gene: 2. There are 16 residues in the CDR3. The entire variable domain, with the rest obtained from reference TRBV28 and TRBJ2-2, is as follows: DVKVTQSSRYLVKRTGEKVFLECVQDMDHENMFWYRQDPGLGLRLIYFSYDVKMKEKGDIPEGYSVSREKKERFSLILESASTNQTSMYLCASSLSLAGGTGELFFGEGSRLTVL.

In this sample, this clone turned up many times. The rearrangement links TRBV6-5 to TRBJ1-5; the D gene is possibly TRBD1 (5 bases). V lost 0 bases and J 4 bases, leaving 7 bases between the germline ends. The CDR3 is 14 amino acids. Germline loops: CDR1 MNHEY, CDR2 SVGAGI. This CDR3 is CASSYSTENQPQHF. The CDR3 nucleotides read TGTGCCAGCAGTTACTCGACAGAAAATCAGCCCCAGCATTTT.

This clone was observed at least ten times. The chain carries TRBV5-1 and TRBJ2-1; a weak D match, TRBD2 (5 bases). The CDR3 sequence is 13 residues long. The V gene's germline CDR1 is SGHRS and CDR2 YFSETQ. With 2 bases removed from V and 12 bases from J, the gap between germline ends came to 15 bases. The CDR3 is CASSFSSGAVQFF. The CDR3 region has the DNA TGCGCCAGCAGCTTTTCTTCCGGAGCGGTGCAGTTCTTC.

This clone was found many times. This CDR3 is CASRPTGDYNSPLHF. The CDR3 DNA follows: TGTGCCAGCAGGCCCACGGGGGACTATAATTCACCCCTCCACTTT. V gene TRBV27 combines with J gene TRBJ1-6, with D possibly being TRBD1 (5 bases). The length of the CDR3 is 15 residues. The V gene lost 6 bases and the J gene lost 3 bases, with 12 bases spanning the gap. Looked up from germline, CDR1 is MNHEY and CDR2 is SMNVEV (reference sequence).

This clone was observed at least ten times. In DNA form, the CDR3 reads TGTGCCACCAGCAGATCCGGGACATCCTACGAGCAGTACGTC. It encodes CATSRSGTSYEQYV. The genes are TRBV15 and TRBJ2-7; D is possibly TRBD1 (6 bases). The CDR3 runs 14 residues. CDR1 is LNHNV, CDR2 YYDKDF, per germline (reference sequence). V was shortened by 2 bases and J by 1 base, with 9 bases between the two germline ends.